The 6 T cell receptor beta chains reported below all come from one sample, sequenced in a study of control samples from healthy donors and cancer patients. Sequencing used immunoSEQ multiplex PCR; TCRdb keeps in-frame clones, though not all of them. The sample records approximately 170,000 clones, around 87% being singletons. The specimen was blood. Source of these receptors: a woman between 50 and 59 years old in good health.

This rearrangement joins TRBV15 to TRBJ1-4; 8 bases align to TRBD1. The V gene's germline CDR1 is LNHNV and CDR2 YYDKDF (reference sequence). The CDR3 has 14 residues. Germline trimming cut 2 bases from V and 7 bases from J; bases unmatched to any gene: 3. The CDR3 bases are TGTGCCACCAGCAGAAGACAGGGGACTGAAAAACTGTTTTTT. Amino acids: CATSRRQGTEKLFF.

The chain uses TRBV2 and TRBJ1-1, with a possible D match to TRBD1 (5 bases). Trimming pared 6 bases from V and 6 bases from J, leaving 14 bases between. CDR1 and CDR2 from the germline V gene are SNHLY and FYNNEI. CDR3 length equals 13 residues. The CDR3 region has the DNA TGTGCCAGCAGGGGGGGGTTGGGTCCTGAAGCTTTCTTT. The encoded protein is CASRGGLGPEAFF.

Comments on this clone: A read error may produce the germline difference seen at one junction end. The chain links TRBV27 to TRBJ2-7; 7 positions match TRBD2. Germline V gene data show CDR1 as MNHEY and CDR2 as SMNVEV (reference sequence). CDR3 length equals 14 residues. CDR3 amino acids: CASSFGGATSPTSF. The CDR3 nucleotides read TGTGCCAGCAGTTTCGGAGGGGCGACTAGCCCGACTAGTTTC.

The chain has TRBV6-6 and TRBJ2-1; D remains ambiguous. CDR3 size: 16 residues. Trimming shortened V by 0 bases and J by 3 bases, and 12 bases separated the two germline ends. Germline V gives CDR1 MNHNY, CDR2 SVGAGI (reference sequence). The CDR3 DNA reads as TGTGCCAGCAGTTACTCTGTCCGTGAACTCTACAATGAGCAGTTCTTC. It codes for CASSYSVRELYNEQFF.

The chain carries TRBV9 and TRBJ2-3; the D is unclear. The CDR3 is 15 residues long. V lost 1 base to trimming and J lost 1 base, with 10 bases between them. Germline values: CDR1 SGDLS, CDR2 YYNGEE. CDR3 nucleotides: TGTGCCAGCAGCGTACATTACAGCCGCACAGATACGCAGTATTTT. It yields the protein CASSVHYSRTDTQYF.

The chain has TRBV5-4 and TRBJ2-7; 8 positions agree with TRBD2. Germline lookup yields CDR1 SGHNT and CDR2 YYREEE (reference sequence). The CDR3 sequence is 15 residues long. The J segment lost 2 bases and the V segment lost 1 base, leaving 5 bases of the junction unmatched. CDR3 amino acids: CASSLQASGPYEQYF. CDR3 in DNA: TGTGCCAGCAGCTTGCAGGCTAGCGGGCCCTACGAGCAGTACTTC.